This is a list of T cell receptor beta chains from one sample in a study of blood T cell repertoires in COVID-19. The method was immunoSEQ multiplex PCR; TCRdb's version includes in-frame clones alone and lacks a portion of them. This table holds about 270,000 clones, roughly nine tenths found once. Sequencing used PBMCs or T cells enriched from blood (not recorded which). Receptor source: a woman under 30 who had recovered from COVID-19. Each CDR3 is given with its conserved first and last residue. D genes are given only for firm matches. Clone size is not always given. Where it is, it says once, few, many or a class for expanded clones.

D gene,V gene,J gene,clone size,CDR3 protein,CDR3 DNA
NA,TRBV7-9,TRBJ2-3,few,CASSFSPGHPTGTDTQYF,TGTGCCAGCAGCTTCTCTCCGGGACATCCGACGGGGACAGATACGCAGTATTTT
TRBD1,TRBV27,TRBJ2-7,NA,CASSIPGQGIYEQYF,TGTGCCAGCAGTATTCCGGGACAGGGGATATACGAGCAGTACTTC
TRBD2,TRBV7-3,TRBJ2-1,NA,CASSWRLAGKDEQFF,TGTGCCAGCAGCTGGAGACTAGCGGGAAAAGATGAGCAGTTCTTC
NA,TRBV28,TRBJ2-7,NA,CASSFLDGTHSYEQYF,TGTGCCAGCAGTTTCTTGGACGGGACTCATTCCTACGAGCAGTACTTC
NA,TRBV28,TRBJ2-7,once,CASSFGGNEQYF,TGTGCCAGCAGTTTCGGAGGGAACGAGCAGTACTTC
TRBD1,TRBV30,TRBJ2-2,once,CAWSNRGNTGELFF,TGTGCCTGGAGTAACAGGGGCAACACCGGGGAGCTGTTTTTT
NA,TRBV29-1,TRBJ2-2,few,CSVEDHQRATGELFF,TGCAGCGTTGAAGATCACCAGCGGGCCACCGGGGAGCTGTTTTTT
NA,TRBV4-1,TRBJ1-5,few,CASSTQDSNQPQHF,TGCGCCAGCAGCACCCAGGATAGCAATCAGCCCCAGCATTTT
TRBD2,TRBV29-1,TRBJ2-1,NA,CSAILAIRSYNEQFF,TGCAGCGCCATACTAGCGATTCGCTCCTACAATGAGCAGTTCTTC
NA,TRBV3-1/TRBV3-2,TRBJ1-2,NA,CASSARLRGPYGYTF,TGTGCCAGCAGCGCGAGACTCAGGGGCCCCTATGGCTACACCTTC
TRBD2,TRBV5-1,TRBJ2-7,once,CASSPLSGKGEQYF,TGCGCCAGCAGCCCCCTTAGCGGGAAGGGCGAGCAGTACTTC
NA,TRBV6-5,TRBJ1-2,NA,CASILREAPYGYTF,TGTGCCAGCATCCTTCGAGAGGCTCCCTATGGCTACACCTTC
NA,TRBV6-1,TRBJ1-4,NA,CASSEAPRGDGKLFF,TGTGCCAGCAGTGAAGCACCACGGGGAGATGGAAAACTGTTTTTT
NA,TRBV19,TRBJ1-5,NA,CASWMAGDQPQHF,TGTGCCAGTTGGATGGCAGGGGATCAGCCCCAGCATTTT
TRBD2,TRBV28,TRBJ2-7,NA,CASEGLARSYYEQYF,TGTGCCAGCGAGGGACTAGCGCGTTCGTACTACGAGCAGTACTTC
NA,TRBV5-1,TRBJ2-1,once,CASNSYSSGSGDEQFF,TGCGCCAGCAACTCATACTCTAGCGGATCAGGGGATGAGCAGTTCTTC
TRBD2,TRBV7-8,TRBJ2-3,NA,CASSLAREPDTQYF,TGTGCCAGCAGCTTAGCGCGGGAGCCAGATACGCAGTATTTT
NA,TRBV4-3,TRBJ2-1,few,CASSQDPQIYNEQFF,TGCGCCAGCAGCCAAGATCCCCAGATTTACAATGAGCAGTTCTTC
NA,TRBV5-1,TRBJ2-7,NA,CASSQYGGVSGSDF,TGCGCCAGCAGCCAATACGGGGGAGTGAGTGGATCAGACTTC
TRBD1,TRBV19,TRBJ1-6,once,CASTRDRGLSYNSPLHF,TGTGCCAGTACCCGGGACAGGGGGCTCTCCTATAATTCACCCCTCCACTTT
NA,TRBV29-1,TRBJ1-5,NA,CSVWGGDSNQPQHF,TGCAGCGTTTGGGGCGGAGATAGCAATCAGCCCCAGCATTTT
NA,TRBV28,TRBJ1-5,few,CASSLTQPQHF,TGTGCCAGCAGCTTAACACAGCCCCAGCATTTT
TRBD1,TRBV28,TRBJ1-6,NA,CASSFPGTDYNSPLHF,TGTGCCAGCAGTTTTCCGGGGACAGACTATAATTCACCCCTCCACTTT
NA,TRBV7-2,TRBJ2-1,NA,CASSGPGQDEQFF,TGTGCCAGCAGCGGGCCCGGCCAGGATGAGCAGTTCTTC
NA,TRBV3-1/TRBV3-2,TRBJ2-1,NA,CASSQGSFSYNEQFF,TGTGCCAGCAGCCAAGGTTCTTTCTCCTACAATGAGCAGTTCTTC
NA,TRBV12-1,TRBJ2-5,NA,CASSPRRQGPAPIVGETQYF,TGTGCCAGCAGCCCCCGGCGACAGGGCCCCGCCCCAATAGTCGGAGAGACCCAGTACTTC
NA,TRBV6-5,TRBJ1-2,NA,CASSLGLNYGYTF,TGTGCCAGCAGTTTGGGCTTAAACTATGGCTACACCTTC
TRBD2,TRBV11-2,TRBJ2-3,NA,CASSLGTSGGTSTDTQYF,TGTGCCAGCAGCCTAGGGACTAGCGGGGGGACTAGCACAGATACGCAGTATTTT
NA,TRBV6-5,TRBJ2-4,NA,CASSYSTTQGNIQYF,TGTGCCAGCAGTTACTCGACAACCCAGGGGAACATTCAGTACTTC
NA,TRBV18,TRBJ1-2,NA,CASSPSGQHYGYTF,TGTGCCAGCTCACCTTCGGGACAACACTATGGCTACACCTTC
NA,TRBV6-5,TRBJ1-6,NA,CASRWRQDNSPLHF,TGTGCCAGTCGATGGCGACAGGATAATTCACCCCTCCACTTT
NA,TRBV5-1,TRBJ1-2,NA,CASSLAGDVPSNYGYTF,TGCGCCAGCAGCTTGGCAGGGGACGTCCCCTCTAACTATGGCTACACCTTC
NA,TRBV5-8,TRBJ2-2,NA,CASSLRLNTGELFF,TGTGCCAGCAGCTTGCGGTTGAACACCGGGGAGCTGTTTTTT
TRBD2,TRBV7-8,TRBJ2-7,NA,CASSFETSASYEQYF,TGTGCCAGCAGCTTCGAGACTAGCGCTTCCTACGAGCAGTACTTC
NA,TRBV4-1,TRBJ2-2,few,CASSQAGTGPTGELFF,TGCGCCAGCAGCCAAGCGGGGACTGGACCCACCGGGGAGCTGTTTTTT
TRBD2,TRBV19,TRBJ2-1,once,CASSDGLAGGPGEQFF,TGTGCCAGTAGTGATGGACTAGCGGGAGGGCCCGGTGAGCAGTTCTTC
TRBD1,TRBV25-1,TRBJ1-2,NA,CASSGVRGRGLDGYTF,TGTGCCAGCAGTGGCGTTCGAGGCAGGGGGCTTGATGGCTACACCTTC
NA,TRBV14,TRBJ1-2,NA,CASSLSRGRPSLYGYTF,TGTGCCAGCAGCCTCTCCAGGGGCCGCCCATCTCTTTATGGCTACACCTTC
NA,TRBV27,TRBJ1-6,NA,CASSLVGAYNSPLHF,TGTGCCAGCAGTTTAGTGGGCGCCTATAATTCACCCCTCCACTTT
NA,TRBV4-3,TRBJ1-1,NA,CASSHLSLAAEAFF,TGCGCCAGCAGCCATCTTTCACTAGCGGCTGAAGCTTTCTTT
NA,TRBV9,TRBJ2-1,few,CASSVGIKGPSGTGGEQFF,TGTGCCAGCAGCGTAGGAATTAAGGGGCCTAGCGGGACAGGCGGTGAGCAGTTCTTC
NA,TRBV19,TRBJ1-1,once,CASSSQGGTEAFF,TGTGCCAGTAGTTCTCAGGGTGGCACTGAAGCTTTCTTT
NA,TRBV7-2,TRBJ1-2,NA,CASSPSASGDYGYTF,TGTGCCAGCAGCCCATCGGCCTCAGGTGACTATGGCTACACCTTC
NA,TRBV7-9,TRBJ1-4,NA,CASSLVGRGGEKLFF,TGTGCCAGCAGCTTAGTCGGTAGGGGTGGTGAAAAACTGTTTTTT
NA,TRBV7-9,TRBJ1-1,NA,CASSLVLGEGTEAFF,TGTGCCAGCAGCCTTGTTTTAGGGGAGGGTACTGAAGCTTTCTTT
NA,TRBV7-2,TRBJ1-6,NA,CASGDGRWDHSPLHF,TGTGCCTCGGGGGACGGACGATGGGATCACTCACCCCTCCACTTT